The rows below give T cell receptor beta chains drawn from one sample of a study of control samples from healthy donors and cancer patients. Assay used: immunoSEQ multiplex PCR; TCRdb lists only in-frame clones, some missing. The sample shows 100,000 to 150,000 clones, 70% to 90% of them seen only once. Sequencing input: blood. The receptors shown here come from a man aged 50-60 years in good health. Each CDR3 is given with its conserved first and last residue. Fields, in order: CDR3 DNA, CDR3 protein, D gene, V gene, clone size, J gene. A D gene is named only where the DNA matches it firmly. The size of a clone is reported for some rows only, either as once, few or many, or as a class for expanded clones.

TGTGCCAGCAGTGAATATGGCCAGAGAGGCTACGAGCAGTACTTC CASSEYGQRGYEQYF . TRBV2 . TRBJ2-7
TGCGCCAGCAGCCGGACTAGCGGGGGAGAGACCCAGTACTTC CASSRTSGGETQYF TRBD2 TRBV5-1 once TRBJ2-5
TGTGCCAGCAGCTCTCGGACAGGGGTGGCCTACGAGCAGTACTTC CASSSRTGVAYEQYF TRBD1 TRBV7-9 . TRBJ2-7
TGTGCCAGCAGCCAAGGTCCGGGACACATGAACACTGAAGCTTTCTTT CASSQGPGHMNTEAFF . TRBV3-1/TRBV3-2 . TRBJ1-1
TGTGCCAGCAGCCCCGGGACAGGGGCCTATGGCTACACCTTC CASSPGTGAYGYTF TRBD1 TRBV7-3 few TRBJ1-2
TGTGCCAGCAGTTTTGGGAGTGAGGACGCCTATGGCTACACCTTC CASSFGSEDAYGYTF . TRBV28 . TRBJ1-2
TGTGCCAGCTCTCCCGGGACAGGGACAGGAGAGCAGTACTTC CASSPGTGTGEQYF TRBD1 TRBV18 . TRBJ2-7
TGTGCCAGCAGCCGGACACGAAGCTCCTATAATTCACCCCTCCACTTT CASSRTRSSYNSPLHF . TRBV2 few TRBJ1-6
TGCGCCAGCAGCCAAGATTCGGAACAGCCCCAGCATTTT CASSQDSEQPQHF . TRBV4-1 . TRBJ1-5
TGTGCCAGCAGTGATGAAAGGACTAATTCACCCCTCCACTTT CASSDERTNSPLHF . TRBV2 . TRBJ1-6
TGCGCCAGCAGCCAAGTACAGGGAGCTAACTATGGCTACACCTTC CASSQVQGANYGYTF . TRBV4-1 once TRBJ1-2
TGTGCCAGCAGTTCCAGGGCGCCCCAGCATTTT CASSSRAPQHF . TRBV28 . TRBJ1-5
TGTGCCAGCAGCGCCAGGGGGATAACCTACAATGAGCAGTTCTTC CASSARGITYNEQFF TRBD1 TRBV7-9 few TRBJ2-1
TGTGCCAGCAGCTTAGGGGACAGGGGTGTAACTAATGAAAAACTGTTTTTT CASSLGDRGVTNEKLFF TRBD1 TRBV7-9 . TRBJ1-4
TGTGCCAGCAGTCTTCAACAGGGGGCCAATGGCTACACCTTC CASSLQQGANGYTF TRBD1 TRBV6-5 . TRBJ1-2
TGTGCCAGCAGCCTCAGGGTGGGGGGCTTGTATCAGCCCCAGCATTTT CASSLRVGGLYQPQHF . TRBV28 . TRBJ1-5
TGTGCCAGCGCGACGGCGACGAACACTGAAGCTTTCTTT CASATATNTEAFF . TRBV25-1 . TRBJ1-1
TGTGCCAGCAGCCCCACAGGGGGCAGAGGGAACACTGAAGCTTTCTTT CASSPTGGRGNTEAFF TRBD1 TRBV6-6 . TRBJ1-1
TGTGCCAGCAGTTTGCCCCAGGGGACTAGCACAGATACGCAGTATTTT CASSLPQGTSTDTQYF . TRBV28 . TRBJ2-3
TGTGCCAGCAGCTCGTCCGGGCCCAGTACAGATACGCAGTATTTT CASSSSGPSTDTQYF . TRBV7-3 . TRBJ2-3
TGTGCCAGCTCGCCGGACAGGGAGCAGTTCTTC CASSPDREQFF TRBD1 TRBV18 few TRBJ2-1
TGTGCCATCAGTACAGATCAGGGGAACTATGGCTACACCTTC CAISTDQGNYGYTF . TRBV10-3 . TRBJ1-2
TGTGCCAGCAGTTTTAGGGGGGGCCGGAGCGAGCAGTACTTC CASSFRGGRSEQYF . TRBV28 . TRBJ2-7
TGTGCCACCAGCAGAGCCCTAGGGACAGGGGGTTCACCCCTCCACTTT CATSRALGTGGSPLHF TRBD1 TRBV15 few TRBJ1-6
TGTGCCAGCAGTTATACCCGGGACAGCGGAGAGACCCAGTACTTC CASSYTRDSGETQYF TRBD1 TRBV6-7 few TRBJ2-5
TGTGCCAGCAGTTCCGGCCTCTATGGCTACACCTTC CASSSGLYGYTF . TRBV6-2/TRBV6-3 . TRBJ1-2
TGTGCCAGCAGCCGAGGGGCAGAGCAAGAGACCCAGTACTTC CASSRGAEQETQYF . TRBV9 . TRBJ2-5
TGTGCCAGCAGTGAAAATAGCGGCTACACCGGGGAGCTGTTTTTT CASSENSGYTGELFF . TRBV2 . TRBJ2-2
TGTGCCAGCTCCCCTCGCGCGGGGGACCAAGAGACCCAGTACTTC CASSPRAGDQETQYF TRBD2 TRBV18 . TRBJ2-5
TGTGCCAGTGGACTTCTCGCCACAGATACGCAGTATTTT CASGLLATDTQYF . TRBV14 . TRBJ2-3
TGTGCCAGCAGCTACTCAGGGGATGCAGATACGCAGTATTTT CASSYSGDADTQYF . TRBV7-9 . TRBJ2-3
TGTGCCAGCTCACCAGCAGGCAATCAGCCCCAGCATTTT CASSPAGNQPQHF . TRBV18 . TRBJ1-5
TGTGCCTGGAGTGATTTGACCGAAAATCAGCCCCAGCATTTT CAWSDLTENQPQHF . TRBV30 . TRBJ1-5
TGTGCCAGCAGCACACCGGGACAGGGAACCTACGAGCAGTACTTC CASSTPGQGTYEQYF TRBD1 TRBV11-1 . TRBJ2-7
TGTGCCAGCAGTGATTGGGGACAGGGGCGATGGCAGTTCTTC CASSDWGQGRWQFF TRBD1 TRBV6-1 . TRBJ2-1
TGTGCCAGCAGCCAAGGCGAGACCTACGAGCAGTACTTC CASSQGETYEQYF . TRBV4-2 few TRBJ2-7
TGTGCCTGGAATGGAGGGATCGGTCAGCCCCAGCATTTT CAWNGGIGQPQHF . TRBV30 . TRBJ1-5
TGTGCCAGCAGTCTAGGGGGCTGGGGGCGGGAGGGCATTCAGTACTTC CASSLGGWGREGIQYF TRBD2 TRBV27 . TRBJ2-4
TGTGCCAGCAGCTTGGGGCAGCCGAATGAAAAACTGTTTTTT CASSLGQPNEKLFF . TRBV5-6 . TRBJ1-4
TGTGCCAGCAGTCGACAGGGTTGGGATTCACCCCTCCACTTT CASSRQGWDSPLHF TRBD1 TRBV28 . TRBJ1-6
TGTGCCAGCAGCCTAGGACAGCGCACAGATACGCAGTATTTT CASSLGQRTDTQYF . TRBV11-2 . TRBJ2-3
TGTGCCAGCAGTATCTGGGACGGGCTCGAGCAGTACTTC CASSIWDGLEQYF . TRBV6-5 . TRBJ2-7
TGTGCCTGGGGAGAGACAGGGATGAACACTGAAGCTTTCTTT CAWGETGMNTEAFF TRBD1 TRBV30 . TRBJ1-1
TGTGCCAGCAGCGTAGGGGCCGGGTTTCGGTCTGGGGCCAACGTCCTGACTTTC CASSVGAGFRSGANVLTF . TRBV9 . TRBJ2-6
TGCAGCGCGGGGCCAGGACTTTCAATAAGCGAAGCTTTCTTT CSAGPGLSISEAFF . TRBV29-1 once TRBJ1-1
TGCGCCAGCAGCTCGGGCCCGGAGGGGCATGAAAAACTGTTTTTT CASSSGPEGHEKLFF . TRBV5-1 once TRBJ1-4
TGCGCCAGCAGCAGGGACAGGGGCGGCACTGAAGCTTTCTTT CASSRDRGGTEAFF TRBD1 TRBV5-1 . TRBJ1-1
TGTGCCAGCAGCCCTACCCCCAGGGTCCGGTCTCCCTACGAGCAGTACTTC CASSPTPRVRSPYEQYF . TRBV28 . TRBJ2-7
TGTGCCAGCAGTTTAGTTCCGCCTCAGTACGAGCAGTACTTC CASSLVPPQYEQYF . TRBV28 . TRBJ2-7
TGTGCCAGCAGCGTAGGGGAGGGGAACTATGGCTACACCTTC CASSVGEGNYGYTF . TRBV9 . TRBJ1-2
TGTGCCAGCAGCTACCTGGGACGTTACGAGCAGTACTTC CASSYLGRYEQYF . TRBV7-2 . TRBJ2-7
TGTGCCAGTAGTATCAGCGACACTGGAAACACCATATATTTT CASSISDTGNTIYF . TRBV19 . TRBJ1-3
TGTGCCAGCAGTTTGGAACAGGTCCTTAACTATGGCTACACCTTC CASSLEQVLNYGYTF . TRBV28 . TRBJ1-2
TGTGCCACCAGTGATCGTCTAGCGGGGGGGGAAAGCTCCTACAATGAGCAGTTCTTC CATSDRLAGGESSYNEQFF TRBD2 TRBV24-1 . TRBJ2-1
TGTGCTAGTGGTACCGGACAGGGGATCTATGGCTACACCTTC CASGTGQGIYGYTF TRBD1 TRBV12-5 few TRBJ1-2